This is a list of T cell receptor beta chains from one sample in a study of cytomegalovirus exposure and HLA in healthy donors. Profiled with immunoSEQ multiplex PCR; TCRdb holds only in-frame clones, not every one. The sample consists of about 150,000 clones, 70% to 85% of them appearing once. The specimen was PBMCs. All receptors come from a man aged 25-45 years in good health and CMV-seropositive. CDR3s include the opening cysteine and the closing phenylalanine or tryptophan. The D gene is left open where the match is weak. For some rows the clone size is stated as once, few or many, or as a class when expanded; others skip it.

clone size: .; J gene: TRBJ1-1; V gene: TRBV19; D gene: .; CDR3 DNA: TGTGCCAGTAGTATAGCTAACAGGGACGCTGAAGCTTTCTTT; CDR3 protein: CASSIANRDAEAFF
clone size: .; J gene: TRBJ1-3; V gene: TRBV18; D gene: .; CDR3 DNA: TGTGCCAGCTCACCACCTAATCAGGGGCCACTCTCTGGAAACACCATATATTTT; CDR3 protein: CASSPPNQGPLSGNTIYF
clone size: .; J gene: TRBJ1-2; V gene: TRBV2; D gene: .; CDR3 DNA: TGTGCCAGCAGTGGAGACATTAACTATGGCTACACCTTC; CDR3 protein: CASSGDINYGYTF
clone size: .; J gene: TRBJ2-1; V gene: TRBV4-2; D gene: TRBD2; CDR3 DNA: TGTGCCAGCAGCCAGGAGACTAGCGGTGCGAGGGGGTTCTTC; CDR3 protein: CASSQETSGARGFF
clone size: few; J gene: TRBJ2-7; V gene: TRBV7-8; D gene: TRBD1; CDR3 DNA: TGTGCCAGCAGCTTAGCAGTGACAGGGATCTACGAGCAGTACTTC; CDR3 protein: CASSLAVTGIYEQYF
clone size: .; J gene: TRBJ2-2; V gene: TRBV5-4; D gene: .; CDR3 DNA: TGTGCCAGCAGCTTGGCAGGGTTCGGCACCGGGGAGCTGTTTTTT; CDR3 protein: CASSLAGFGTGELFF
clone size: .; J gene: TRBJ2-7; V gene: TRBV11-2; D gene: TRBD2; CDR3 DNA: TGTGCCAGCAGCCCAACGGGCGGGAGGGGATACGAGCAGTACTTC; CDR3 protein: CASSPTGGRGYEQYF
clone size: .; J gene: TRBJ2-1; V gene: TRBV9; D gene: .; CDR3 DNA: TGTGCCAGCAGCTCCCGGGACTGGGTCTACAATGAGCAGTTCTTC; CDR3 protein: CASSSRDWVYNEQFF
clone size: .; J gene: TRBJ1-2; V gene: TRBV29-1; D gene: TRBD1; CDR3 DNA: TGCAGCGTTGAAAGAAGGGGGCATGATGGCTACACCTTC; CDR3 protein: CSVERRGHDGYTF
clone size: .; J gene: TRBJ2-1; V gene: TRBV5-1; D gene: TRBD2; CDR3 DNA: TGCGCCAGCAGCCCCCTGTTCCCGGGCTACTCCGGGACTAGCGACGATGAGCAGTTCTTC; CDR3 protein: CASSPLFPGYSGTSDDEQFF
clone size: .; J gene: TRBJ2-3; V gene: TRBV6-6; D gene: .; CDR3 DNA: TGTGCCAGCAGTTACGTATCTAGCACAGATACGCAGTATTTT; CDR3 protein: CASSYVSSTDTQYF